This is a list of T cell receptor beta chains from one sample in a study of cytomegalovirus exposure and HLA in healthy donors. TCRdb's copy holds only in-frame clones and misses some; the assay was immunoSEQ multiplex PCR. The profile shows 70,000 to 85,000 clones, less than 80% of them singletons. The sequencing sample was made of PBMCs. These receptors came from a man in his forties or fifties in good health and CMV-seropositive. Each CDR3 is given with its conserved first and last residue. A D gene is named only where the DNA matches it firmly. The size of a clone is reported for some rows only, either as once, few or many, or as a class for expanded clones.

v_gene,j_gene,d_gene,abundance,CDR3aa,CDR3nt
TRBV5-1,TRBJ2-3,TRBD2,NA,CASSPDPTSGRTDTQYF,TGCGCCAGCAGCCCGGACCCCACTAGCGGGAGAACAGATACGCAGTATTTT
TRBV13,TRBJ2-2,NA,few,CASSPAVSGELFF,TGTGCCAGCAGCCCGGCGGTTTCCGGGGAGCTGTTTTTT
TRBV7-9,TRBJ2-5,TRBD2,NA,CASSPYFIAGGLQETQYF,TGTGCCAGCAGCCCGTACTTTATAGCGGGGGGCCTACAAGAGACCCAGTACTTC
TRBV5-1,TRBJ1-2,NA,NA,CASSPGINYGYTF,TGCGCCAGCAGTCCAGGGATTAACTATGGCTACACCTTC
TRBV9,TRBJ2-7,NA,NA,CASSVAAGISYEQYF,TGTGCCAGCAGCGTAGCCGCGGGGATCTCCTACGAGCAGTACTTC
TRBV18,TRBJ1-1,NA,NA,CASSLRGGTMNTEAFF,TGTGCCAGCTCACTACGAGGGGGGACTATGAACACTGAAGCTTTCTTT
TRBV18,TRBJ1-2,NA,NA,CASSPPGRGNYGYTF,TGTGCCAGCTCACCACCGGGCAGGGGAAACTATGGCTACACCTTC
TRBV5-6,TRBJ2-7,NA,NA,CASSQVSNEQYF,TGTGCCAGCAGTCAGGTCAGTAACGAGCAGTACTTC
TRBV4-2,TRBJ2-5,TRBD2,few,CASTQSSGGLETQYF,TGTGCCAGCACCCAATCCAGCGGGGGTTTGGAGACCCAGTACTTC
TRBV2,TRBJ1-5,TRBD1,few,CASSESRGTSQPQHF,TGTGCCAGCAGTGAATCCAGGGGGACGAGTCAGCCCCAGCATTTT
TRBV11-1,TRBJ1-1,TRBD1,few,CASSSRDRGGMNTEAFF,TGTGCCAGCAGCTCCCGGGACAGGGGAGGCATGAACACTGAAGCTTTCTTT
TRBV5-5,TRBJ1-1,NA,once,CASSLTGGTEAFF,TGTGCCAGCAGCCTGACAGGCGGGACTGAAGCTTTCTTT
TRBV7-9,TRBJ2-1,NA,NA,CASSFYGGSGNEQFF,TGTGCCAGCAGCTTCTATGGTGGTTCAGGCAATGAGCAGTTCTTC
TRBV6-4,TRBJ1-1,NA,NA,CASSAGRDTEAFF,TGTGCCAGCAGTGCGGGCAGGGACACTGAAGCTTTCTTT
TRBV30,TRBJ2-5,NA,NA,CAWTKVAQETQYF,TGTGCCTGGACGAAAGTAGCACAAGAGACCCAGTACTTC
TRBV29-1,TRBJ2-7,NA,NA,CSVGSEFTGPPSYEQYF,TGCAGCGTGGGTTCGGAATTTACAGGGCCGCCTTCCTACGAGCAGTACTTC
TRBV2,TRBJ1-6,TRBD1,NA,CASSERETGVGSPLHF,TGTGCCAGCAGTGAAAGGGAGACAGGGGTGGGATCACCCCTCCACTTT
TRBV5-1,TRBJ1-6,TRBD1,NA,CASSRRQGANSPLHF,TGCGCCAGCAGCAGAAGACAGGGGGCGAATTCACCCCTCCACTTT
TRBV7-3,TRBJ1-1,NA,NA,CASSFVGVTQNTEAFF,TGTGCCAGCAGCTTCGTCGGAGTAACTCAGAACACTGAAGCTTTCTTT
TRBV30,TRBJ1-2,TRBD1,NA,CARQGDYGYTF,TGTGCCCGCCAGGGGGACTATGGCTACACCTTC
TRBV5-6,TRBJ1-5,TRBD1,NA,CASSLLETGGQPQHF,TGTGCCAGCAGCTTGCTCGAGACAGGGGGCCAGCCCCAGCATTTT
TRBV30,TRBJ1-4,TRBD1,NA,CACLRQGTNEKLFF,TGTGCCTGCCTCAGACAGGGAACTAATGAAAAACTGTTTTTT
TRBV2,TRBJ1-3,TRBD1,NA,CASRSGGLGNTIYF,TGTGCCAGCAGATCAGGGGGCCTTGGAAACACCATATATTTT
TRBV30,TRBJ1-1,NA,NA,CAWSPLRNTEAFF,TGTGCCTGGAGCCCACTCCGGAACACTGAAGCTTTCTTT
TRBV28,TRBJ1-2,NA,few,CASSPLEGAGGYTF,TGTGCCAGCAGCCCTCTGGAAGGGGCAGGGGGCTACACCTTC
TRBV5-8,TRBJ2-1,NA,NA,CASSLEIEQFF,TGTGCCAGCAGCTTGGAAATAGAGCAGTTCTTC
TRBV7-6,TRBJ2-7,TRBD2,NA,CASSETTSGIYEQYF,TGTGCCAGCAGCGAAACGACTAGCGGGATCTACGAGCAGTACTTC
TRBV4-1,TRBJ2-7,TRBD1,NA,CASSHSTGAEQYF,TGCGCCAGCAGCCACTCGACAGGGGCCGAGCAGTACTTC
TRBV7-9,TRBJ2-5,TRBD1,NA,CASSLGTDQETQYF,TGTGCCAGCAGCTTGGGGACAGATCAAGAGACCCAGTACTTC
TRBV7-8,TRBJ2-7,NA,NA,CASSLGGPSYEQYF,TGTGCCAGCAGCTTAGGAGGGCCCTCCTACGAGCAGTACTTC
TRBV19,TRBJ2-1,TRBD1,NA,CASNQDRGDSEQFF,TGTGCCAGTAATCAGGACAGGGGCGACAGTGAGCAGTTCTTC
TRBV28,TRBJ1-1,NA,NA,CASSLPTGLKTEAFF,TGTGCCAGCAGTTTGCCCACAGGCCTTAAAACTGAAGCTTTCTTT
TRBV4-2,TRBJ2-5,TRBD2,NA,CASSQDGGGGDQETQYF,TGTGCCAGCAGCCAAGATGGCGGCGGGGGGGATCAAGAGACCCAGTACTTC
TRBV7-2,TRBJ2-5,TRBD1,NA,CASRPGQQETQYF,TGTGCCAGCAGACCGGGACAGCAAGAGACCCAGTACTTC